The clone carrying this TCR beta chain was counted ten times or more. The V gene's germline CDR1 is KGHDR and CDR2 SFDVKD. V was clipped by 6 bases and J by 0 bases, with 11 bases between them. The CDR3 contains 15 residues. This sample was taken from a study of regulatory T cells in long-lasting Graves disease. The time point was: newly diagnosed GD, antithyroid drugs for less than 3 months. The TCR library was made from RNA extracted from PBMCs. CDR3 regions were amplified by Arm-PCR using iRepertoire HTBI primers to build TCR beta libraries. MiXCR, run by TCRdb on the multiplex PCR reads, gives a single entry per CDR3 protein. This table holds some 250,000 distinct CDR3 sequences, approximately 20% found once.

The TCR originated in a female donor with Graves disease. The material was peripheral blood mononuclear cells (PBMCs), obtained at new diagnosis, from a patient treated with antithyroid drugs. The rearrangement uses TRBV24-1 and TRBJ1-5, with D perhaps TRBD1 (5 bases). The CDR3 nucleotides are TGTGCCACCAGTCCGGGACCGATTAGCAATCAGCCCCAGCATTTT. Translation: CATSPGPISNQPQHF.